This T cell receptor (beta chain) was profiled in a study of T-cell reconstitution after alpha-beta-depleted transplantation in children. Whole-study results and caveats: By about two months after transplant, alpha-beta T cells reportedly arose from several hundred graft clones that had expanded.

In this sample, this clonotype turned up a few times. Its antigen is unknown. TCRbeta library preparation incorporated unique molecular identifiers. In TCRdb, the PCR reads were re-called with MiXCR into one record per CDR3 protein. This sample has about 97,000 distinct CDR3 sequences, with approximately 6% found just once. Germline lookup yields CDR1 MGHRA and CDR2 YSYEKL. This CDR3 is built from 15 residues. The V gene end was trimmed by 2 bases and the J gene end by 4 bases; junction bases not matched to a gene: 6. Sequenced material: PBMCs, mostly from graft donor cells, taken 60 days after TCRalphabeta/CD19-depleted stem cell transplant. The chain combines TRBV4-1 with TRBJ1-1; 8 nucleotides match TRBD1. The TCR sequence derives from a female patient between 2 and 15 years old who had a stem cell transplant for Fanconi anemia, so the T cells may come from the graft donor. Here the CDR3 DNA reads TGCGCCAGCAGCCAAAGGAGGACAGGGATCACTGAAGCTTTCTTT. Protein product: CASSQRRTGITEAFF.